This T cell receptor (beta chain) comes out of a study of T cells in localized non-small cell lung cancer. Notes on the study in general: The highest T cell clonality was in uninvolved adjacent lung, above tumor. Out of the top 100 tumor clones, a median 57 were seen in adjacent lung.

Germline CDR1 is MNHNS and CDR2 is SASEGT. The CDR3 has 14 residues. Trimming took 1 base from V and 5 from J, leaving 11 bases between them. Method: immunoSEQ multiplex PCR; TCRdb's copy keeps in-frame clones and lacks some. The sample shows 50,000 to 70,000 clones, 90% to 95% of them seen only once. Remarks on this clone: What it binds is unknown.

The TCR was taken from a man aged 40-75 years with stage I lung adenocarcinoma. Sequenced here: peripheral blood, sampled before any cancer treatment. This chain uses TRBV6-1 with TRBJ2-5; no reliable D call. The CDR3 DNA follows: TGTGCCAGCAGTGAAGGGACCCACTATGAGACCCAGTACTTC. This codes for CASSEGTHYETQYF.